The entry below describes one T cell receptor (beta chain). This clonotype was found many times. It has no much larger one-base neighbor in the sample; base qualities were not kept. Measured from the cysteine to the phenylalanine, the CDR3 is 12 residues long. CDR3 DNA only is kept here, 36 bases in frame from base 1. At the junction V is shortened by 7 bases and J by 7 bases, with 11 bases in between. As encoded in the germline V gene, CDR1 is ENHRY while CDR2 is SYGVKD. In the paper's terms, the treatment or condition label means: live attenuated yellow fever vaccine strain. A standard Ficoll-Paque protocol was used to isolate PBMCs from peripheral blood. The RNeasy Micro Kit was used to extract RNA from sorted memory subsets. TCR cDNA was synthesized by 5'RACE template switching, through which a universal primer site and unique molecular identifiers were introduced. cDNA synthesis was primed from both the TCR alpha and TCR beta constant segments. Library amplification used two PCR steps, and the second PCR step added sample barcodes and sequencing adapters. Sequencing of the libraries was done on either Illumina HiSeq 2500 (2x100 bp) or NovaSeq (2x150 bp). From the authors' description of their analysis: Demultiplexing of reads and collapsing into UMI consensus sequences were performed with MIGEC, and V(D)J alignment was carried out with MiXCR. Vaccine-responding clonotypes were defined with edgeR using replicate PBMC samples, requiring FDR below 0.01 and a log2 fold change above 5 up to day 15. CD4 or CD8 identity was assigned to each bulk clonotype according to whether the clonotype was present at higher abundance in the sequenced CD4 repertoire or the sequenced CD8 repertoire. To estimate how each clone was distributed across memory phenotypes, clonotype frequencies in memory subsets were weighted by FACS-sorted cell numbers. Starting from the raw public reads, TCRdb applied fastp trimming at Q25, assembled clones with MiXCR and retained in-frame beta chains. Duplicate CDR3 protein sequences are folded into a single record with the most common DNA and genes. The V and J calls follow TCRdb's processing rather than the paper's. Present in this sample are more than 25,000 distinct CDR3 sequences, just under 6.5% of which were seen just once. The leading ten clones occupy about 25% of the sample.

The sample originates from a study of T cells after yellow fever vaccination (dated by TCRdb to about 2019). With regard to the full study: Staining for CD3, CD45RA, CCR7 and CD95 was used to sort memory subsets (EM, EMRA, CM and Tscm) on a BD FACS Aria III. Libraries from fractions with low cell numbers were prepared with the SMART-Seq v4 Ultra Low Input RNA kit. To follow T-cell clones before and after primary and booster YFV17D yellow fever vaccination, bulk TCR alpha and beta repertoires were sequenced over time. Memory subsets were sorted on days 0, 15 and 45 and at 18 months after primary vaccination, and on days 0, 15 and 45 after the 30-year booster. Two healthy male donors, one aged 18 to 30 and one aged 30 to 40 years, were included in the cohort. Bulk PBMC replicates and cell subsets were isolated from blood drawn at multiple timepoints before and after both primary and secondary immunization. The investigation overall reported the following: In the sorted memory subsets on day 0, nearly all of the vaccine-responding clonotypes fell below detection. The study included only two donors, which limits how far the findings can be generalized. After the booster, most clones that had expanded after primary vaccination were detected again (roughly 95% of CD4 and 88% of CD8), suggesting broad maintenance of memory. FACS-sorted repertoires could contain abundant contaminating clonotypes from the bulk population, so computational filtering was required. Compared with the primary T-cell response, the secondary T-cell response was faster but weaker, reaching its peak on day 5 rather than on day 15. A small fraction of clonotypes showed up in both the CD4 and CD8 compartments, probably as a result of convergent recombination.

The chain is encoded by TRBV10-3 joined to TRBJ2-1; TRBD1 is perhaps the D gene, given 5 matching bases. This TCR came from a man aged 25-40 years who received the YFV17D yellow fever vaccine. The sequencing here drew on PBMCs, either bulk or a sorted T-cell subset (CD4+, CD8+, memory, or dextramer-sorted; not recorded which), taken on the day of the yellow fever booster vaccination. The DNA is TGTGCCATCAAGGGGATCGAAAATGAGCAGTTCTTC. Translation gives CAIKGIENEQFF.